Only one count was recorded for the clone carrying this T cell receptor beta chain. This specimen belongs to a study of T cell changes during pregnancy in multiple sclerosis. Generated by immunoSEQ multiplex PCR, the TCRdb table keeps only in-frame clones and is missing some. The sample includes approximately 74,000 clones, roughly nine tenths of them seen just once. This CDR3 spans 14 amino acids. V gave up 6 bases and J gave up 5 bases; unmatched junction bases: 6. Germline lookup yields CDR1 SNHLY and CDR2 FYNNEI. Here the sequenced sample was peripheral blood, taken before pregnancy. The gene calls are TRBV2 and TRBJ2-5, with 10 bases matching TRBD1. This sequence originates from a female donor with multiple sclerosis, enrolled in a pregnancy study. This chain's CDR3 is CASRPGTGVETQYF. For the CDR3, the DNA is TGTGCCAGCAGACCCGGGACAGGGGTTGAGACCCAGTACTTC. Full variable domain (outside the CDR3, taken from reference TRBV2 and TRBJ2-5): EPEVTQTPSHQVTQMGQEVILRCVPISNHLYFYWYRQILGQKVEFLVSFYNNEISEKSEIFDDQFSVERPDGSNFTLKIRSTKLEDSAMYFCASRPGTGVETQYFGPGTRLLVL.